The source of this T cell receptor (beta chain) is a study of glioma-infiltrating T cells (dated by TCRdb to 2016 to 2017). Broadly, across the study: TCR alpha- and beta-chain repertoires were sequenced from glioma tissue, non-neoplastic brain tissue and matched peripheral blood mononuclear cells. The paired cohort was made up of three low-grade glioma patients, seven to nine primary glioblastoma patients and three non-glioma patients who contributed non-neoplastic brain tissue. To measure divergence between tissue and blood T-cell populations, each tissue-infiltrating repertoire was compared with the peripheral blood repertoire of the same patient.

Beyond this particular receptor, the publication reports: Tissue and blood shared very few CDR3 sequences, a result attributed to high CDR3 diversity and limited sampling. VJ-independent divergence between tissue and blood was found to be below expectation in non-neoplastic patients but above expectation in all gliomas, particularly low-grade gliomas. Group comparisons rested on small numbers: three non-neoplastic, three low-grade glioma and eight glioblastoma patients.

As to this clonotype: Its antigen has not been determined. Sequence at one end of the junction differs from germline and may be a read error.

The CDR3, from cysteine to phenylalanine, totals 15 residues. This entry keeps only the CDR3 DNA: 45 bases, framed from base 1. CDR1 MDHEN and CDR2 SYDVKM are derived from the germline V gene. The iRepertoire nested amplicon-rescue multiplex PCR (arm-PCR) platform was used to amplify TCR alpha and beta CDR3 regions from RNA. One-step reverse transcription and amplification used about 90-450 ng of tissue mRNA or PBMC total RNA as input. Following bead purification, Illumina adapters were added through a secondary multiplex PCR, and the libraries were then gel-purified between 200 and 400 bp. Libraries carried internal 6-nucleotide barcodes used for demultiplexing. Sequencing of the libraries was done on an Illumina MiSeq using 2x220 or 2x250 nucleotide paired-end reads. As for how the authors treated the data: FLASH 1.2.11 was used to merge paired reads, and BWA-MEM then aligned the reads to the GRCh37 human genome before TRA and TRB reads were extracted. For V and J assignment, an IMGT-derived reference of cassette sequences and CDR3 motifs that included pseudogenes was used. Reads were translated in three frames, and productive CDR3s were defined by a C…FGXG motif without stop codons. Clonotypes were defined as unique combinations of V-J cassette pair and CDR3 amino acid sequence. Filtering of reads was based on Hamming distance, with the threshold set by the sequence error rate of each sample in mapped regions. Using fastp trimming at Q25 and MiXCR clonotype assembly, TCRdb reanalyzed the public sequencing data and kept in-frame beta chains. Merged by CDR3 protein, the rows form single entries marked with the most common genes and DNA. These V and J calls originate from TCRdb's pipeline instead of the authors' own analysis. The sample table lists 10,000 to 15,000 distinct CDR3 sequences, around 27% of them with a count of one. Approximately 40% of the sample is held by the ten biggest clonotypes.

This sequence uses TRBV28 and TRBJ1-1, with no reliable assignment of the D segment. The origin of this receptor is a human donor with low-grade glioma or glioblastoma, undergoing nonglioma brain surgery, or in good health (not recorded which). Sequenced: glioma tissue, nonneoplastic brain tissue, or PBMCs (not recorded which). The CDR3 amino acid sequence is: CASREAREVNTEAFF. Read as DNA, the sequence is TGTGCCAGCAGAGAAGCAAGGGAGGTGAACACTGAGGCTTTCTTT.